This T cell receptor (beta chain) was obtained from a study of shared clonotypes between healthy human individuals (TCRdb year 2020). In the study overall: The cohort included a few men and two women between 18 and 49 years of age. For each donor, CD4 naive and CD4 memory were each given three plates, CD8 naive was given two plates, and CD8 memory was given one plate. To estimate repertoire size and how much clonotype sharing occurs between individuals, the study deeply sequenced the blood TCR repertoires of roughly 5 healthy adults. To increase sequencing depth and limit assay-specific biases, different laboratories used diverse techniques to prepare libraries and sequence TCR repertoires. Each donor's leukapheresis produced roughly between roughly 0.94 and 9.5 billion PBMCs.

CD8 naive samples consisted of CD45RO-negative cells that were positively selected for CCR7, yielding a CD45RA+CCR7+ population without TemRA cells. The donors were healthy, HIV-negative adults with no recently reported acute infections or vaccinations. Every donor was a Caucasian adult living in Nashville, Tennessee, USA. Blood was collected by leukapheresis, and PBMCs were isolated by Ficoll-Histopaque density gradient centrifugation and then cryopreserved in liquid nitrogen vapor phase. Analytical flow cytometry was used to check the purity and quantity of each magnetically sorted T cell population. Genomic DNA was isolated from every sorted fraction and measured by UV absorbance on a Nanodrop 2000c. General findings and caveats noted by the study authors: Sampling was limited to blood, and TCR repertoires in tissue likely differ from TCR repertoires in blood. When a handful of donors were compared, the shared fraction of clonotypes was about 5.5% for naive CD4, roughly 3.4% for naive CD8, 2.3% for memory CD4, and 0.4% for memory CD8. Incomplete sequencing was indicated by rarefaction of sorted-subset datasets, despite the large sequencing depth. Estimated clonotype richness was generally larger for naive than for memory subsets. Clonotypes shared by all four sorted-subset donors showed higher generation probabilities than non-shared clonotypes. Based on pairwise subsampling, the degree of clonotype sharing among donors was expected to be affected by sequencing depth. The small number of donors limited the genetic and exposure-history diversity represented.

As encoded in the germline V gene, CDR1 is MNHNS while CDR2 is SASEGT. Germline trimming: 5 bases from V, 4 bases from J; junction bases outside gene matches: 5. The CDR3 runs 13 residues from the cysteine to the phenylalanine. The kept DNA is CDR3 alone, 39 bases in frame from the first base. Using the deep immunoSEQ assay, TCR CDR3 regions were amplified from genomic DNA by multiplex PCR. Genomic DNA extracted from each cell subset was distributed evenly over all wells of several immunoSEQ 96-well plates, and each plate served as one replicate. For sorted subsets, roughly 200 ng of genomic DNA, equivalent to 30,000 or so T cell genomes, went into each replicate PCR. Purified libraries were quantified with a Qubit 3.0 fluorometer, sized on a Bioanalyzer 2100, and re-quantified with the KAPA Library Quantification kit. Each immunoSEQ 96-well plate was sequenced on its own single-read 150-cycle Illumina NextSeq 550 flow cell. The authors' pipeline ran thus. Because only junctional sequences without quality scores were contained in the immunoSEQ output, filtering matching that applied to full-length reads could not be performed. To assign V/J genes and CDR3, sequences were annotated using PyIR, a Python wrapper for IgBLAST v1.9, with IMGT germline references. Reads were removed for weak V/J assignments (E-value above 1e-6), missing CDR3, stop codons, out-of-frame junctions, or ambiguous translated residues. V3J clonotypes were defined by identical inferred V gene, J gene, and CDR3 amino acid sequence. The percentage overlap between two repertoires was calculated by dividing the number of shared unique clonotypes by the size of the smaller repertoire. Three approaches were used to assess repertoire richness: RTK rarefaction, the Chao1 estimator, and Recon v2.1 estimates of unobserved clonotypes. For all TCRbeta clonotypes obtained by the gDNA method from a handful of donors, generation probabilities were computed with OLGA. Imported from immuneACCESS, the table was reduced by TCRdb to in-frame sequences with V and J called. These copies leave out some clones; in studies compared against another copy, an unresolved V gene accounts for under half, and the cause of the remainder is not known. The V and J calls and clone size are taken from that table; D and trimming were inferred from the DNA. The sample profile shows about 2.2 million clones; approximately 92% of them were found once. Around 1.7% of the sample goes to the ten largest clones.

A note on this clone: It lacks a known antigen. Base qualities are not provided; no much larger clone lies one nucleotide away.

Source material: naive CD8+ T cells from PBMCs. The intended sense of this specimen's cell subset or site label: CD45RA+CCR7+. This receptor was obtained from a man between 18 and 35 years old in good health. Some clones in this sample may be carry-over from other donors' samples. In this chain, TRBV6-1 is recombined with TRBJ2-7, with 7 junctional bases fitting TRBD1. The CDR3 corresponds to CASSSGTEYEQYF. The sequence in DNA is TGTGCCAGCAGTTCCGGGACAGAGTACGAGCAGTACTTC.